This TCR beta chain originates from a study of blood T cell repertoires in COVID-19. For the study at large: There were acute and convalescent COVID-19 samples, and they came from the United States, Italy and Spain. PBMCs, B-cell-depleted T cells, or T cells were the source of the cDNA or gDNA that made up the material.

In the study's own analysis: Scientists estimated how many nucleated cells there were by amplifying reference gene primers. Clones were sequenced by immunoSEQ multiplex PCR, and TCRdb holds only the in-frame ones, with some missing. That table gives V, J and clone size, and the DNA gave D and trimming. This table holds 110,000 to 150,000 clones, over 75% found once. Sequenced sample: peripheral blood. The sequence derives from a woman aged 55-75 years with active COVID-19.

The CDR3 region has the DNA TGTGCCAGCAGGGGACAGGGAAGCTCCTACAATGAGCAGTTCTTC. Amino acid sequence: CASRGQGSSYNEQFF. The genes are TRBV6-5 and TRBJ2-1; 9 positions match TRBD1. V was pared by 6 bases and J by 0 bases, with 3 bases of the junction left unmatched. CDR1 and CDR2 (germline): MNHEY, SVGAGI. The CDR3 runs to 15 residues.